This T cell receptor beta chain originates from a study of blood T cell repertoires in COVID-19. Clones were sequenced by immunoSEQ multiplex PCR, and TCRdb holds only the in-frame ones, with some missing. This table has 300,000 or so clones, over 80% appearing once. Germline CDR1 KGHSH, CDR2 LQKENI. The CDR3 loop spans 16 amino acids. Trimming left V 3 bases short and J 0 bases short, with 15 bases between. Specimen: peripheral blood. The chain uses TRBV18 and TRBJ2-7, with a tentative D call TRBD1 (6 bases). This TCR came from a woman between 45 and 60 years old with active or convalescent COVID-19. The CDR3 DNA reads TGTGCCAGCTCACCCTTACCGGGACAAAGCTCCTACGAGCAGTACTTC. Protein product: CASSPLPGQSSYEQYF. Full variable domain (outside the CDR3, taken from reference TRBV18 and TRBJ2-7): NAGVMQNPRHLVRRRGQEARLRCSPMKGHSHVYWYRQLPEEGLKFMVYLQKENIIDESGMPKERFSAEFPKEGPSILRIQQVVRGDSAAYFCASSPLPGQSSYEQYFGPGTRLTVT.